These 16 T cell receptor beta chains came from one sample sequenced in a study of blood T cells in healthy people across ages. Alongside a J-beta primer mix, a sample-barcoded 5' primer served in a second PCR lasting roughly 7 to 11 cycles. TCRdb processed the 5' RACE reads anew with MiXCR; each CDR3 protein has one entry. The table has 1.8 million or so distinct CDR3 sequences, roughly two fifths seen once. Sequenced input: blood. Source of these receptors: a human donor in good health.

The CDR3 reads CSARELAGGRGSYNEQFF. As DNA, the CDR3 is TGCAGTGCTAGGGAACTAGCGGGGGGCCGCGGGTCCTACAATGAGCAGTTCTTC. J is TRBJ2-1 and V is TRBV20-1; 12 bases align to TRBD2. CDR1 is DFQATT, CDR2 SNEGSKA, per germline (reference sequence). This CDR3 spans 18 amino acids. Losses at the gene ends were 3 bases for V and 1 base for J; bases not matched to a gene: 10.

In its sample, this clonotype was seen a few times. V usage is TRBV20-1 and J usage is TRBJ2-1; 11 nucleotides match TRBD2. Per the germline V gene, CDR1 is DFQATT and CDR2 is SNEGSKA (reference sequence). The junction had 19 bases not matched to a gene; V was cut back by 8 bases and J by 1 base. The CDR3 covers 19 residues. The CDR3 region has the DNA TGCAGTCCAAAATCGACCAGACTAGCGGGGTTCAATTCCTACAATGAGCAGTTCTTC. It translates to CSPKSTRLAGFNSYNEQFF.

The V and J genes are TRBV10-3 and TRBJ1-1; D is unresolved. This CDR3 is built from 13 residues. CDR1 and CDR2 (germline): ENHRY, SYGVKD. The V gene lost 6 bases and the J gene lost 1 base, with 9 bases spanning the gap. The CDR3 sequence: CAIRRTANTEAFF. In DNA form, the CDR3 reads TGTGCCATCAGACGGACGGCGAACACTGAAGCTTTCTTT.

The chain uses TRBV28 and TRBJ2-7; a weak D match, TRBD1 (6 bases). Trimming stripped 7 bases from V and 5 bases from J, with 24 bases between. There are 16 residues in the CDR3. Per germline, CDR1 MDHEN and CDR2 SYDVKM. For the CDR3, the DNA is TGTGCCAGCACTAAGCCTAGGGGAACAGGGTCCCACGAGCAGTACTTC. Protein product: CASTKPRGTGSHEQYF.

The gene calls are TRBV5-1 and TRBJ1-2; D is undetermined. V lost 1 base and J lost 10, with 11 bases in between. The CDR3 extends over 12 amino acids. Germline lookup yields CDR1 SGHRS and CDR2 YFSETQ. The CDR3 DNA follows: TGCGCCAGCAGCTTGTTGGGCAGCTACTACACCTTC. Amino acid sequence: CASSLLGSYYTF.

This clonotype was observed a few times. The chain couples TRBV6-6 to TRBJ1-4; possible D gene TRBD1, 5 bases. CDR1 MNHNY and CDR2 SVGAGI come from the germline V gene (reference sequence). This CDR3 is built from 13 residues. V was trimmed by 4 bases and J by 11 bases, leaving 14 bases between them. The CDR3 nucleotides are TGTGCCAGCAGTTCGGGGCTTGGTGACAAACTGTTTTTT. Its translation is CASSSGLGDKLFF.

This clonotype was seen only a few times. The chain carries TRBV7-6 and TRBJ2-7; TRBD1 agrees at 7 bases. Trimming removed 5 bases from V and 1 base from J; junction bases left unmatched: 5. This CDR3 has 14 amino acids. In germline, CDR1 is SGHVS, CDR2 FNYEAQ. CDR3: CASSTDRESYEQYF. The CDR3 nucleotides read TGTGCCAGCAGCACAGACAGGGAATCCTACGAGCAGTACTTC. Based on the CDR3 plus reference TRBV7-6 and TRBJ2-7, the full variable domain is GAGVSQSPRYKVTKRGQDVALRCDPISGHVSLYWYRQALGQGPEFLTYFNYEAQQDKSGLPNDRFSAERPEGSISTLTIQRTEQRDSAMYRCASSTDRESYEQYFGPGTRLTVT.

The chain combines TRBV20-1 with TRBJ2-1; 7 bases are shared with TRBD1. V shed 6 bases, J shed 8 bases, and the junction held 13 bases outside the gene matches. The CDR3 has 14 residues. Germline values: CDR1 DFQATT, CDR2 SNEGSKA (reference sequence). The CDR3 here is CSAPGLGGLDEQFF. DNA of the CDR3: TGCAGTGCGCCGGGATTAGGGGGCTTAGATGAGCAGTTCTTC.

This clonotype was seen more than once but under ten times. This chain links TRBV15 with TRBJ1-2; D remains unclear. Germline CDR1 and CDR2: LNHNV and YYDKDF (reference sequence). V lost 1 base and J 9 bases, leaving 15 bases between the germline ends. This CDR3 is built from 14 residues. The CDR3 loop reads CATSRGENSESYTF. The CDR3 region has the DNA TGTGCCACCAGCAGAGGAGAGAATTCGGAAAGCTACACCTTC.

The rearrangement uses TRBV5-6 and TRBJ2-5; 9 positions match TRBD2. Per the germline V gene, CDR1 is SGHDT and CDR2 is YYEEEE. Trimming at V came to 4 bases and at J to 11 bases, leaving 12 bases not matched to a gene. CDR3 size: 14 residues. This CDR3 is CASSPRPLAGEQYF. The CDR3 DNA reads TGTGCCAGCAGCCCACGCCCCTTAGCGGGGGAGCAGTACTTC.

The V call is TRBV7-2, the J call TRBJ2-7; D is possibly TRBD2 (7 bases). Trimming shortened V by 6 bases and J by 6 bases, and 15 bases separated the two germline ends. Germline loops: CDR1 SGHTA, CDR2 FQGNSA. The CDR3 runs 13 residues. The CDR3 sequence is CASSYRGGREQYF. The DNA for the CDR3 is TGTGCCAGCAGTTATAGGGGGGGCCGCGAGCAGTACTTC.

V and J are TRBV6-5 and TRBJ2-3, with 11 bases fitting TRBD2. The CDR3 covers 16 residues. Looked up from germline, CDR1 is MNHEY and CDR2 is SVGAGI. J gave up 3 bases and V 4 bases, and 6 bases lay outside the gene matches. The CDR3 sequence is CASSSLAGGQTDTQYF. The CDR3 nucleotides read TGTGCCAGCAGTTCGCTAGCGGGGGGACAGACAGATACGCAGTATTTT.

In this sample, this clonotype turned up many times. V gene TRBV12-3 or TRBV12-4 combines with J gene TRBJ2-1, with D uncertain. The ends were cut back, 2 bases at V and 9 bases at J, with 5 bases in the middle. The CDR3 length is 11 residues. This chain's CDR3 is CASSLLGEQFF. The CDR3 bases are TGTGCCAGCAGTTTATTGGGTGAGCAGTTCTTC.

The V and J genes are TRBV5-1 and TRBJ1-5; 10 positions match TRBD1. Germline V CDR1 and CDR2: SGHRS, YFSETQ. After removal of 0 bases from V and 2 bases from J, the junction contained 2 bases not matched to a gene. The CDR3 runs to 16 residues. CDR3: CASSLDGTGGNQPQHF. In DNA form, the CDR3 reads TGCGCCAGCAGCTTGGACGGGACAGGGGGCAATCAGCCCCAGCATTTT.

The rearrangement uses TRBV29-1 and TRBJ2-7; D is unresolved. In germline, CDR1 is SQVTM, CDR2 ANQGSEA. Trimming took 0 bases from V and 0 from J, leaving 9 bases between them. This CDR3 region has 14 residues. CDR3: CSVEDKTVSYEQYF. CDR3 in DNA: TGCAGCGTTGAAGATAAGACGGTCTCCTACGAGCAGTACTTC.

This clonotype showed up just a few times. The chain joins TRBV2 to TRBJ2-2; D is unclear. The CDR3 consists of 13 residues. Germline V gene sequence: CDR1 SNHLY, CDR2 FYNNEI. V dropped 5 bases and J dropped 6 bases, with 10 bases sitting between them. CDR3 DNA: TGTGCCAGCAGTCTCGAACACTCCGGGGAGCTGTTTTTT. Its protein is CASSLEHSGELFF.